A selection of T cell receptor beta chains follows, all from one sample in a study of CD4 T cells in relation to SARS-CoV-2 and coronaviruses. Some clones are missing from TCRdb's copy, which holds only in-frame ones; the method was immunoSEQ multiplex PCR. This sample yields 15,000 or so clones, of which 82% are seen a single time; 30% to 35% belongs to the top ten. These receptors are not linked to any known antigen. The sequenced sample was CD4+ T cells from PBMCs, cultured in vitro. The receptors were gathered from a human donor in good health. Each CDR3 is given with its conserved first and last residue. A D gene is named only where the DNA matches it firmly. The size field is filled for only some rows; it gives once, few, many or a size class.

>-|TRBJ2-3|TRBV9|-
CASSVDPPDTQYF
TGTGCCAGCAGCGTAGATCCCCCCGATACGCAGTATTTT
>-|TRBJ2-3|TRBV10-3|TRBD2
CAISEYQQAGVDTQYF
TGTGCCATCAGTGAGTACCAGCAGGCGGGAGTAGATACGCAGTATTTT
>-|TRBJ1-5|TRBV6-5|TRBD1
CASSSVQGAHQPQHF
TGTGCCAGCAGTTCCGTACAGGGGGCTCATCAGCCCCAGCATTTT
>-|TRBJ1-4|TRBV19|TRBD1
CASSRQGSTNEKLFF
TGTGCCAGTAGTCGACAGGGGTCAACTAATGAAAAACTGTTTTTT
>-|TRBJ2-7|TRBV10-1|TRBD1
CAREGQGEASYEQYF
TGCGCCAGGGAAGGACAGGGGGAGGCCTCCTACGAGCAGTACTTC
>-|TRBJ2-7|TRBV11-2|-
CASSLEQGGHYEQYF
TGTGCCAGCAGCTTAGAACAGGGTGGACACTACGAGCAGTACTTC
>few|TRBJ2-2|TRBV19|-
CASSMTGRDTGELFF
TGTGCCAGTAGTATGACAGGGAGGGACACCGGGGAGCTGTTTTTT
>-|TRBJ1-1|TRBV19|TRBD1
CASSTRQGNTEAFF
TGTGCCAGTAGTACTCGACAGGGGAACACTGAAGCTTTCTTT
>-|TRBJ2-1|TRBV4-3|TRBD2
CASSQETSGAYNEQFF
TGCGCCAGCAGCCAAGAAACTAGCGGGGCCTACAATGAGCAGTTCTTC
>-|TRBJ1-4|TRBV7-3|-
CASLRALGEKLFF
TGTGCCAGTCTCCGGGCCCTCGGGGAAAAACTGTTTTTT
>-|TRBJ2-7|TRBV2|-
CASRQDSLEQYF
TGTGCCAGCAGACAGGACAGCCTCGAGCAGTACTTC
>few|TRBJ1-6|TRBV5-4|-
CASSLPGAGSPLHF
TGTGCCAGCAGCTTGCCCGGGGCCGGATCACCCCTCCACTTT
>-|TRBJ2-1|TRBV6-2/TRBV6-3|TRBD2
CASSSSRTSGNEQFF
TGTGCCAGCAGTTCCTCACGCACTAGCGGCAATGAGCAGTTCTTC
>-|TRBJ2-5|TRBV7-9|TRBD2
CASSLGIGLAGPQETQYF
TGTGCCAGCAGCTTAGGGATTGGACTAGCGGGCCCACAAGAGACCCAGTACTTC
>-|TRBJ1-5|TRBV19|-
CASARDNNQPQHF
TGTGCCAGTGCCCGGGACAACAATCAGCCCCAGCATTTT
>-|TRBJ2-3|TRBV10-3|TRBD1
CAINESLPGQGVPDTQYF
TGTGCCATCAATGAGTCGTTACCGGGACAGGGGGTCCCAGATACGCAGTATTTT
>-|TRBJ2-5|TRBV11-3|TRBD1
CASSLETGGRETQYF
TGTGCCAGCAGCTTAGAGACAGGGGGCCGGGAGACCCAGTACTTC
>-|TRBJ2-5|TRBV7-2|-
CASSDRAYQETQYF
TGTGCCAGCAGCGACAGAGCGTACCAAGAGACCCAGTACTTC
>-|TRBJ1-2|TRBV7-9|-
CASSPRVEEGYTF
TGTGCCAGCAGTCCCAGGGTAGAAGAAGGCTACACCTTC
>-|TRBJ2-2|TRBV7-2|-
CASSLVSGRGYTGELFF
TGTGCCAGCAGCTTAGTTTCAGGGAGAGGGTACACCGGGGAGCTGTTTTTT
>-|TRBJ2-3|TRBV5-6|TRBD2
CASRRNGGRGTDTQYF
TGTGCCAGCAGACGCAATGGCGGGAGAGGAACAGATACGCAGTATTTT
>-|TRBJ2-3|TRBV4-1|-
CASSHGLLRDRTDTQYF
TGCGCCAGCAGCCACGGGCTCCTGCGGGATCGGACAGATACGCAGTATTTT
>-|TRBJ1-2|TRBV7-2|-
CASSSSEGGTNYGYTF
TGTGCCAGCAGCTCCTCGGAGGGGGGAACTAACTATGGCTACACCTTC
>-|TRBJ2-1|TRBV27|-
CASSREFSNEQFF
TGTGCCAGCAGCCGGGAGTTCTCCAATGAGCAGTTCTTC
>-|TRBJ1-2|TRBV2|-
CASRPPLTGNYGYTF
TGTGCCAGCAGGCCCCCCCTGACGGGGAACTATGGCTACACCTTC
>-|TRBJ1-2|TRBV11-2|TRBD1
CASSLEQGIDGYTF
TGTGCCAGCAGCTTAGAACAGGGGATCGATGGCTACACCTTC
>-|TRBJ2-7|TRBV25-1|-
CASSKRQGGSYEQYF
TGTGCCAGCAGTAAAAGACAGGGAGGGTCCTACGAGCAGTACTTC
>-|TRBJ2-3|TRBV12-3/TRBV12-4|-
CASGNTDTQYF
TGTGCCAGCGGCAACACAGATACGCAGTATTTT
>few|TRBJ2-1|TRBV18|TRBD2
CASSPPTGGKDEQFF
TGTGCCAGCTCACCACCGACGGGAGGGAAGGATGAGCAGTTCTTC
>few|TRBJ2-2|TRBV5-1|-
CASSPSVGNTGELFF
TGCGCCAGCAGCCCGAGTGTGGGAAACACCGGGGAGCTGTTTTTT
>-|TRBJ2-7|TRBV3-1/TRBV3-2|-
CASSMGRGYEQYF
TGTGCCAGCAGCATGGGTCGAGGCTACGAGCAGTACTTC
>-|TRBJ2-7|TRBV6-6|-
CASRGGSYEQYF
TGTGCCAGCAGAGGAGGTTCCTACGAGCAGTACTTC
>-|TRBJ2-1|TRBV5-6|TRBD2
CASSLAPGRGGNEQFF
TGTGCCAGCAGCTTGGCCCCAGGGCGGGGGGGAAATGAGCAGTTCTTC
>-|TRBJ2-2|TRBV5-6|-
CASSLPGPSLAGELFF
TGTGCCAGCAGCTTACCGGGACCGTCGCTCGCCGGGGAGCTGTTTTTT
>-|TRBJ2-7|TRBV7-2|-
CASSLRRDYEQYF
TGTGCCAGCAGCTTACGACGGGACTACGAGCAGTACTTC
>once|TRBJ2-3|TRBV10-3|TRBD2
CAISPSGETDTQYF
TGTGCCATCTCGCCTAGCGGGGAGACAGATACGCAGTATTTT
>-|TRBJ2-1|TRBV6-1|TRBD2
CASSEITSGYEQFF
TGTGCCAGCAGTGAAATAACTAGCGGATATGAGCAGTTCTTC
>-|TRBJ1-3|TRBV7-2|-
CASMPTQTSNTIYF
TGTGCCAGCATGCCAACCCAGACGAGCAACACCATATATTTT
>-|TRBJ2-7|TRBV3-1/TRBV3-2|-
CASSSTSYEQYF
TGTGCCAGCAGCTCCACTTCCTACGAGCAGTACTTC
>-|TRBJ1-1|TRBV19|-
CASSPRKGVNTEAFF
TGTGCCAGTAGTCCGCGGAAAGGGGTAAACACTGAAGCTTTCTTT
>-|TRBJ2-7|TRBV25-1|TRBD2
CASSESAGGRNYEQYF
TGTGCCAGCAGTGAGTCTGCCGGCGGGAGGAACTACGAGCAGTACTTC
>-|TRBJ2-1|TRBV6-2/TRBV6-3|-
CASSQGHGFEQFF
TGTGCCAGCAGCCAGGGACACGGGTTTGAGCAGTTCTTC
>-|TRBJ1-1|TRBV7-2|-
CASSFLTGSGSGAFF
TGTGCCAGCAGTTTTTTGACAGGCTCTGGGAGTGGAGCTTTCTTT
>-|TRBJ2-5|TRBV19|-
CASRREGRETQYF
TGTGCCAGTAGGAGAGAGGGCCGGGAGACCCAGTACTTC
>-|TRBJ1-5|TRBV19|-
CASSPQVLQPQHF
TGTGCCAGTAGTCCCCAGGTACTTCAGCCCCAGCATTTT